The source of this T cell receptor (beta chain) is a study of CD8+ T cells in alopecia areata (dated by TCRdb to 2016 to 2019). Describing the broader study: Treated patients were enrolled in an open-label pilot trial of oral tofacitinib at 5 to 10 mg twice daily for moderate-to-severe alopecia areata. Tofacitinib was administered for 6 to 18 months, and 6 months of follow-up off drug were then conducted to assess delayed response and recurrence. For the treated patients, the SALT score, which quantifies what percentage of scalp surface area is affected, served as the measure of disease severity. RNA came from the PAXgene miRNA kit for fixed scalp, the miRNeasy kit for PBMCs, and the RNeasy kit for mouse skin. Human TCRbeta sequencing covered scalp tissue and sorted CD4+ and CD8+ peripheral blood T cells from patchy and totalis/universalis alopecia areata patients and healthy controls. To study T cell clonal expansion in alopecia areata, the researchers applied high-throughput TCRbeta sequencing to both the C3H/HeJ mouse model and human patients. Biopsies were taken from tofacitinib-treated patients at baseline and again at 4 and 24 weeks into treatment, and several of those patients also had a later scalp biopsy. Scalp clonality was compared among normal scalp (n=4), patchy alopecia areata scalp (n=8), and alopecia totalis/universalis scalp (n=8). Amplification of TCRbeta CDR3 regions was done by immunoSEQ multiplex PCR using 35 Vbeta forward primers and 13 Jbeta reverse primers.

The sample's treatment or condition, from its label and the paper: oral pan-JAK inhibitor, 5-10 mg twice daily. Peripheral blood and lesional scalp punch biopsies were obtained from patients with alopecia areata. PBMCs were isolated by density centrifugation and stained for CD3, CD4 and CD8, after which CD4+ and CD8+ T cells were sorted on a FACSAria. Study-level results and caveats: Compared with mice, TCR sequences shared between patients were less clear, possibly partly because of HLA diversity across the patient population. Resident alphabeta T cells in normal human skin are also sequenced, complicating scalp TCR repertoire analysis, unlike mouse skin dominated by gammadelta T cells. Because the treated cohort was small and had only one nonresponder, larger studies are needed to examine links between baseline CD8+ expansion and response. Many expanded lesional clones were found to persist in scalp and blood during tofacitinib treatment, and relapse after treatment cessation may be partly explained by this persistence. Tofacitinib significantly lowered scalp clonality and the number of expanded CD8+ clones among the top 100 scalp clones. Lesional scalp, especially in alopecia totalis/universalis, showed higher clonality and more expanded CD8+ clones than normal scalp, suggesting antigenic drive.

The CDR3 runs 16 residues from the cysteine to the phenylalanine. Only the CDR3 region is kept as DNA, spanning 48 bases read in frame from base 1. Reading the germline V gene (reference sequence) gives CDR1 GTSNPN and CDR2 SVGIG. For this chain, trimming is 3 bases at the V end and 6 bases at the J end, and the number of junction bases without a gene match is 15. Turning to this clone: The antigen it binds to is not known. Base qualities are not provided; no much larger clone lies one nucleotide away.

Receptor libraries were prepared by the immunoSEQ multiplex PCR assay. For TCR sequencing, RNA was extracted from every sample and reverse transcribed into cDNA to serve as template. First-strand cDNA was synthesized using SuperScript III with a 2:1 mix of oligo-dT and random hexamers. A synthetic immune receptor repertoire was used to assess amplification bias, and residual bias was removed computationally. The published analysis was carried out like this. Raw reads were preprocessed for error removal, and CDR3 was defined according to IMGT conventions as running from the conserved cysteine to phenylalanine. Clonality was calculated as 1 minus Shannon entropy normalized by log2 of the number of productive unique TCRs. Whether each scalp clone was CD4 or CD8 was inferred by checking scalp TCRbeta sequences against the CD4 and CD8 repertoires from sorted blood. The immuneACCESS repertoire file appears here via TCRdb, limited to in-frame rearrangements. These files lack a portion of the clones; in checked studies, under half of the deficit traces to unresolved V genes, and the cause of the others is not known. V and J calls and clone size are copied from that table; D and trimming were computed from the DNA. This sample holds 150,000 to 200,000 clones; around 64% were observed only once. Together, the top ten hold 1.3% of the sample.

The rearranged chain carries TRBV30 and TRBJ2-3, with 7 central nucleotides matching TRBD1. This TCR was recovered from a human donor with alopecia areata. Source: CD4+ T cells sorted from blood, taken between weeks 47 and 50, from a patient treated with tofacitinib. CDR3 protein: CAWRDHPGTVGDTQYF. In nucleotide form, the sequence is TGTGCCTGGAGGGACCACCCCGGGACAGTGGGCGATACGCAGTATTTT.